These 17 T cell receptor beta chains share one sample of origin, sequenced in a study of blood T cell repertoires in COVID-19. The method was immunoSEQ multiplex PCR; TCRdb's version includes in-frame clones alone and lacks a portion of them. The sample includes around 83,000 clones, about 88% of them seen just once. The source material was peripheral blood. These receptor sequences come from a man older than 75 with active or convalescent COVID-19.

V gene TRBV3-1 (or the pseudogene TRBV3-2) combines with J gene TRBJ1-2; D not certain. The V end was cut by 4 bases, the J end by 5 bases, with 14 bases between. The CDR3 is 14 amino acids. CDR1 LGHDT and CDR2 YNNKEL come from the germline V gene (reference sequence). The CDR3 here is CASSLEESRYGYTF. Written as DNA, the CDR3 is TGTGCCAGCAGCCTTGAAGAATCGAGGTATGGCTACACCTTC.

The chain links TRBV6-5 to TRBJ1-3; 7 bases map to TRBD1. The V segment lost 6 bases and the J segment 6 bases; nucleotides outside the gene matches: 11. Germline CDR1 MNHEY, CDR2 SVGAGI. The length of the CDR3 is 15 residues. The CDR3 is CASRKTQGRPNTIYF. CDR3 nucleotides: TGTGCCAGCAGAAAAACACAGGGGAGGCCAAACACCATATATTTT.

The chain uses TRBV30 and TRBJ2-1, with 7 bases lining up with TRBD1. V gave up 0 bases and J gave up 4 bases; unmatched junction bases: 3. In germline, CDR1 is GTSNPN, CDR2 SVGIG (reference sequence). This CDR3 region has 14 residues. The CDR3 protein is CAWSVGQSYNEQFF. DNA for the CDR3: TGTGCCTGGAGTGTGGGACAGTCATACAATGAGCAGTTCTTC.

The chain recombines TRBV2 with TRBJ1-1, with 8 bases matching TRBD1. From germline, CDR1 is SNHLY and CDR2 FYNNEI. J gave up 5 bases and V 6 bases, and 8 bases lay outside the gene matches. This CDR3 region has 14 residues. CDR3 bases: TGTGCCAGCAGGATGACAGGGGTTGGGACTGAAGCTTTCTTT. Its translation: CASRMTGVGTEAFF.

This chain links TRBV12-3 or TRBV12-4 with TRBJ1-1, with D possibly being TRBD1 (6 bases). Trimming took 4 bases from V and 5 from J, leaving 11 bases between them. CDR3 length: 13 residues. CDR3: CASSSQGYTEAFF. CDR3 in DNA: TGTGCCAGCAGTTCGCAGGGGTATACTGAAGCTTTCTTT.

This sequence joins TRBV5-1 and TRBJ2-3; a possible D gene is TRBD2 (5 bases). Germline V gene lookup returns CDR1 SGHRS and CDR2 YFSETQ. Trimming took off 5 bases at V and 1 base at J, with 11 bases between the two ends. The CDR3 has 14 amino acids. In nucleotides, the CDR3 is TGCGCCAGCAGTTTCGCGGGTGGCACAGATACGCAGTATTTT. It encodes CASSFAGGTDTQYF.

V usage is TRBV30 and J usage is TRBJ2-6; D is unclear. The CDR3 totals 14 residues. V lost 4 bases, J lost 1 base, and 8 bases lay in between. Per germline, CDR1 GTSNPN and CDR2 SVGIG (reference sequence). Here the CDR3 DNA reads TGTGCCTGGACTACAGCTTCTGGGGCCAACGTCCTGACTTTC. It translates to CAWTTASGANVLTF.

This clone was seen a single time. This CDR3 is CSVGRDTSQPQHF. The CDR3 DNA reads TGCAGCGTTGGCCGGGACACCTCTCAGCCCCAGCATTTT. The V gene is TRBV29-1, the J gene TRBJ1-5; D is perhaps TRBD1 (6 bases). Germline CDR1 reads SQVTM; CDR2 reads ANQGSEA. The CDR3 runs 13 residues. Trimming stripped 4 bases from V and 6 bases from J, with 13 bases between.

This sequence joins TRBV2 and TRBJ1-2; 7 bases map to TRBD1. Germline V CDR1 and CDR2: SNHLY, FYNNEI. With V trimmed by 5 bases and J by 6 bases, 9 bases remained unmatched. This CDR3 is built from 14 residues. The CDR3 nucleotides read TGTGCCAGCAGTTCCCAGGGGGACTCGCATGGCTACACCTTC. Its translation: CASSSQGDSHGYTF.

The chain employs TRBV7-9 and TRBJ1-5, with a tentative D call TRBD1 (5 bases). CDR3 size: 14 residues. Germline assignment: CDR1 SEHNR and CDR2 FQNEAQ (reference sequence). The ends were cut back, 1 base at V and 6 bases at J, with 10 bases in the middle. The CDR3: CASSLGPQGQPQHF. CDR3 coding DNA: TGTGCCAGCAGCTTAGGGCCCCAGGGTCAGCCCCAGCATTTT.

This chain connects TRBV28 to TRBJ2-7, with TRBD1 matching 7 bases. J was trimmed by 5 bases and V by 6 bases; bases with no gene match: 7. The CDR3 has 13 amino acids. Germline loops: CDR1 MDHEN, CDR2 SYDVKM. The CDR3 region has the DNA TGTGCCAGCAGCGAGACAGGGCCAAACGAGCAGTACGTC. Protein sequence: CASSETGPNEQYV.

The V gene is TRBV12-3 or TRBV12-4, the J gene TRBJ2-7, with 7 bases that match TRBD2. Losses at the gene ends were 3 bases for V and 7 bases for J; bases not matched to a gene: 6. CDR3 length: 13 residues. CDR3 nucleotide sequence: TGTGCCAGCAGTTTGGGAGGGGCGCGGGAGCAGTACGTC. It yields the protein CASSLGGAREQYV.

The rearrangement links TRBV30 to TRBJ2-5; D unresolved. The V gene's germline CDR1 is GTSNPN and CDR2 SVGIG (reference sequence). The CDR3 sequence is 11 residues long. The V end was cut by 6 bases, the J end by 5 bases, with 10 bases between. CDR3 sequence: CACILGETQYF. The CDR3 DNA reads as TGTGCCTGCATCCTCGGGGAGACCCAGTACTTC.

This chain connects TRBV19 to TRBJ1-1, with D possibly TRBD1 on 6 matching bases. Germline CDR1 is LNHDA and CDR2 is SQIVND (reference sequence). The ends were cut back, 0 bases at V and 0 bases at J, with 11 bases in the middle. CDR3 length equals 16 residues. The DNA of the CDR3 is TGTGCCAGTAGTATAGATCTCAACAGGGTGAACACTGAAGCTTTCTTT. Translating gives CASSIDLNRVNTEAFF. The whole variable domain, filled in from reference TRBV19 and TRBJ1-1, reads DGGITQSPKYLFRKEGQNVTLSCEQNLNHDAMYWYRQDPGQGLRLIYYSQIVNDFQKGDIAEGYSVSREKKESFPLTVTSAQKNPTAFYLCASSIDLNRVNTEAFFGQGTRLTVV.

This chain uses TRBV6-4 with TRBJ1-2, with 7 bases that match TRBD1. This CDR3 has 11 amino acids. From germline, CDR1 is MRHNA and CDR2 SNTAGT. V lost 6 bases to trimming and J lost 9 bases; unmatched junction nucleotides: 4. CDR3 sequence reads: CASRTGDRYTF. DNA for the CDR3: TGTGCCAGCAGAACAGGGGACCGCTACACCTTC.

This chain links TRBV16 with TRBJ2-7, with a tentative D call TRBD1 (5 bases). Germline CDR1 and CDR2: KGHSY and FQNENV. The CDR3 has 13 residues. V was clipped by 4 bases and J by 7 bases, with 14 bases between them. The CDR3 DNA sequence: TGTGCCAGCAGCCGACAGTGGGGTTTAGAGCAGTACGTC. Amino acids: CASSRQWGLEQYV.

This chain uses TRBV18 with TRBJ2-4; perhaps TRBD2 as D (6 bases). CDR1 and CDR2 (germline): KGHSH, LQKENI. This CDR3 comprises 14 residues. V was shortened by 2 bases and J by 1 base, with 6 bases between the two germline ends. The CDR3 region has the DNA TGTGCCAGCTCACCAGCGGGGGCCAAAAACATTCAGTACTTC. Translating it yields CASSPAGAKNIQYF.